This is a list of T cell receptor beta chains from one sample in a study of OX40 agonist ivuxolimab in advanced cancers. Profiled with immunoSEQ multiplex PCR; TCRdb holds only in-frame clones, not every one. The data contain around 67,000 clones, 70% to 90% of them singletons. The specimen comprised CD4+ or CD8+ T cells sorted from blood, sampled in a trial of the OX40 agonist ivuxolimab. The receptors derive from an adult with an advanced solid tumor such as melanoma, head and neck, liver or kidney cancer. CDR3s include the opening cysteine and the closing phenylalanine or tryptophan. Where a row states a size, it is once, few, many or the class of an expanded clone; other rows omit it.

v_gene	len	j_gene	abundance	CDR3aa
TRBV29-1	14	TRBJ2-7	-	CSVMYGRAPYEQYF
TRBV6-5	15	TRBJ1-4	-	CASSLGEGTNEKLFF
TRBV5-4	14	TRBJ2-2	-	CASSWGQNTGELFF
TRBV28	14	TRBJ1-4	-	CASSLQGMNEKLFF
TRBV7-9	13	TRBJ2-7	-	CASSLSQNYEQYF
TRBV7-2	16	TRBJ1-3	-	CASSLRRVQAGNTIYF
TRBV27	15	TRBJ1-5	-	CASSLGGRRNQPQHF
TRBV11-2	16	TRBJ1-2	-	CASSLVSGTEVGGYTF
TRBV10-3	12	TRBJ2-7	-	CAISEPPYEQYF
TRBV28	12	TRBJ2-7	-	CASSLGQSEQYF
TRBV6-5	15	TRBJ1-1	-	CASSGDRAVNTEAFF
TRBV5-6	16	TRBJ2-5	-	CASSLGPGQGRETQYF
TRBV15	15	TRBJ1-1	-	CATSRDLGVNTEAFF
TRBV5-4	15	TRBJ1-6	-	CASSQTQGAGSPLHF
TRBV13	15	TRBJ2-2	-	CASRYGGLNTGELFF
TRBV29-1	14	TRBJ2-3	-	CSGILQTGTDTQYF
TRBV4-3	18	TRBJ2-4	-	CASSQDLAGAVAKNIQYF
TRBV27	15	TRBJ2-4	-	CASSLVAIAKNIQYF
TRBV5-1	15	TRBJ2-1	-	CASSLVSGANNEQFF
TRBV11-2	13	TRBJ1-1	-	CASSLGLNTEAFF
TRBV7-2	16	TRBJ2-3	once	CVSSQGGIIREDTQYF
TRBV29-1	13	TRBJ1-2	-	CSVEAWPDYGYTF
TRBV7-8	19	TRBJ1-5	-	CASSLEYVGQTALNQPQHF
TRBV30	12	TRBJ2-7	-	CAWAPFSYEQYF
TRBV15	15	TRBJ1-1	-	CATSSLSYAKAEAFF
TRBV5-1	15	TRBJ2-2	-	CASGGGGTNTGELFF
TRBV7-2	14	TRBJ2-1	-	CASSLGQTGNEQFF
TRBV6-1	17	TRBJ2-7	once	CASSAAGTSGRAYEQYF
TRBV6-5	15	TRBJ1-4	-	CASSGWTGGMEKLFF
TRBV19	14	TRBJ1-2	-	CASSIATASYGYTF
TRBV9	12	TRBJ2-3	-	CASSERTDTQYF
TRBV11-2	12	TRBJ2-7	-	CASSFLREKQYF
TRBV9	13	TRBJ2-5	-	CASSPRQQETQYF
TRBV5-1	15	TRBJ1-4	-	CASSRDIATNEKLFF
TRBV6-6	15	TRBJ2-7	-	CASSRLAGGNYEQYF
TRBV10-3	14	TRBJ2-3	-	CAISDGTTTDTQYF
TRBV4-3	15	TRBJ1-4	-	CASSPVPVLNEKLFF
TRBV29-1	16	TRBJ2-4	-	CSVEGRRPRAKNIQYF
TRBV4-3	15	TRBJ1-6	once	CASSPRVTYNSPLHF
TRBV18	14	TRBJ1-3	once	CASLRRISGNTIYF
TRBV13	13	TRBJ2-7	-	CASSAGPAYEQYF
TRBV19	14	TRBJ2-7	-	CASTGTGTPYEQYF
TRBV7-2	15	TRBJ2-2	-	CASSLLPQNTGELFF
TRBV7-2	16	TRBJ2-3	-	CASSFYGTPRTDTQYF
TRBV7-8	19	TRBJ2-1	once	CASSENVWGWAAGDNEQFF
TRBV5-1	14	TRBJ2-7	-	CASSIDPRTYEQYF
TRBV5-1	15	TRBJ2-3	-	CASSLEGRSTDTQYF
TRBV7-2	15	TRBJ2-2	-	CASSLVAGGYGELFF
TRBV6-5	15	TRBJ2-6	-	CASSYSGTGANVLTF
TRBV4-1	15	TRBJ2-1	-	CASSQGWGPYNEQFF
TRBV4-3	16	TRBJ1-5	-	CASSQEAGTGSGPQHF
TRBV20-1	11	TRBJ2-5	-	CSAIPKETQYF